This T cell receptor beta chain was profiled in a study of graft-versus-host responses after intestinal transplantation. Study findings and constraints: Where graft-donor T cell macrochimerism was present, patients had high graft-versus-host to host-versus-graft clonal ratios in allografts. The marrow of recipients harbored GvH clones, and ileum or blood showed some of them first.

TCRdb's copy holds only in-frame clones and misses some; the assay was immunoSEQ multiplex PCR. This table has under 90,000 clones, under 95% appearing once. As concerns this clone: As yet, its antigen is unknown.

The CDR3 covers 14 residues. Germline loops: CDR1 MNHEY, CDR2 SVGAGI. Trimming at V came to 4 bases and at J to 2 bases, leaving 2 bases not matched to a gene. The genes are TRBV6-5 and TRBJ2-7; 10 bases agree with TRBD2. This specimen consisted of unstimulated CD4+ T cells sorted from spleen or lymph node cells, obtained before transplant. The clonotype comes from a human donor who was the organ donor for an intestinal transplant. The CDR3 region is CASSWTSGPYEQYF. The DNA for the CDR3 is TGTGCCAGCAGTTGGACTAGCGGTCCCTACGAGCAGTACTTC.